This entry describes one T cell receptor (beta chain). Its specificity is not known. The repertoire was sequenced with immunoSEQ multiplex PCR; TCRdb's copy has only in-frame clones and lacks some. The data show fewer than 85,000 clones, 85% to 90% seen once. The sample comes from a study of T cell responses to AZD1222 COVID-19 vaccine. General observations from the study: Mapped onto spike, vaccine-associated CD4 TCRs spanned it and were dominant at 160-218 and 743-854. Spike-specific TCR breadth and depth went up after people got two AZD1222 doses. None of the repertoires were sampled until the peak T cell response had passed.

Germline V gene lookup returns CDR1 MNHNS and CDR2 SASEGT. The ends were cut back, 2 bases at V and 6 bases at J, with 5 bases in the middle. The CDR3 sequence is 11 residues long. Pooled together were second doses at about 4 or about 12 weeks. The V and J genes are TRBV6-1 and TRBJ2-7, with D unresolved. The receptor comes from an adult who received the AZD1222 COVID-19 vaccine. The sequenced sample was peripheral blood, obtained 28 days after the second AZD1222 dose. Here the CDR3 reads CASSENSEQYF. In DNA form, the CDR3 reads TGTGCCAGCAGTGAAAATAGCGAGCAGTACTTC.